This T cell receptor (beta chain) was sequenced during a study of cytomegalovirus exposure and HLA in healthy donors. The PCR contained 60 Vbeta and 13 Jbeta primers. Assay: immunoSEQ multiplex PCR; the TCRdb copy retains only in-frame clones and omits some. The sample consists of 250,000 to 350,000 clones, just over 70% of them appearing once. At sampling all donors were nominally healthy, likely with unrecorded immune exposures. Regarding this clone: No antigen is known for it.

Study-wide points: Specific recognition of CMV antigens was confirmed in vitro for a few chains (all CMV-associated). There were 150 to 200 TCR beta chains listed as cytomegalovirus-associated.

V dropped 3 bases and J dropped 1; count of bases not matched to a gene: 3. Germline values: CDR1 SGHRS, CDR2 YFSETQ. The CDR3 has 15 amino acids. The TCR originated in a female donor in good health and CMV-seronegative. This chain connects TRBV5-1 to TRBJ1-1; 10 bases agree with TRBD1. Sequenced input: PBMCs. DNA for the CDR3: TGCGCCAGCAGCTCGGGACAGGGGCCGAACACTGAAGCTTTCTTT. As protein: CASSSGQGPNTEAFF.